This TCR beta chain was documented in a study of blood T cell repertoires in COVID-19. Study as a whole: Specimens from acute and convalescent COVID-19 originated in the United States, Italy and Spain.

Here immunoSEQ multiplex PCR was the method, and the copy in TCRdb shows in-frame clones only, minus some. The sample carries 300,000 to 500,000 clones, 88% recorded once. Residents of 20 to 25 US areas, aged about 18 to 89 years, made up the participants. Cohort assignment relied on participant-reported clinical history. The length of the CDR3 is 15 residues. V lost 3 bases, J lost 0 bases, and 3 bases stayed unmatched. CDR1 and CDR2 (germline): MGHRA, YSYEKL. This TCR was recovered from a woman aged 25 to 39 with acute COVID-19. The chain uses TRBV4-1 and TRBJ1-2, with 8 bases aligning to TRBD1. Sequenced material: PBMCs or T cells enriched from blood (not recorded which). CDR3 sequence: CASSQTGASNYGYTF. For the CDR3, the DNA is TGCGCCAGCAGCCAGACAGGGGCCTCTAACTATGGCTACACCTTC.